These T cell receptor beta chains were read from a single sample in a study of identical twins. TCRdb itself ran the 5' RACE reads through MiXCR, one entry per CDR3 protein. The sample contains 1.5 million to 2 million distinct CDR3 sequences, 32% of which appear only once. The sequenced sample consisted of cord blood. These TCRs come from a newborn girl in good health. Each CDR3 is given without its conserved first and last residue. Fields, in order: CDR3 length, V gene, J gene, CDR3 protein.

CDR3 length: 12
V gene: TRBV3-1
J gene: TRBJ2-1
CDR3 protein: ASSFRLAYNEQF

CDR3 length: 13
V gene: TRBV5-1
J gene: TRBJ1-1
CDR3 protein: ASSLGRDLNTEAF

CDR3 length: 9
V gene: TRBV12-3/TRBV12-4
J gene: TRBJ2-7
CDR3 protein: ASSWRTEQY

CDR3 length: 10
V gene: TRBV28
J gene: TRBJ2-7
CDR3 protein: ASSKRRNEQY

CDR3 length: 13
V gene: TRBV5-1
J gene: TRBJ2-1
CDR3 protein: ASSLAGLDGNEQF

CDR3 length: 11
V gene: TRBV4-1
J gene: TRBJ2-1
CDR3 protein: ASSQVFVNEQF

CDR3 length: 11
V gene: TRBV2
J gene: TRBJ1-1
CDR3 protein: ASRPTGGSEAF

CDR3 length: 10
V gene: TRBV14
J gene: TRBJ2-5
CDR3 protein: ASSQQQETQY

CDR3 length: 11
V gene: TRBV12-3/TRBV12-4
J gene: TRBJ2-7
CDR3 protein: ASSFTTSYEQY

CDR3 length: 13
V gene: TRBV5-1
J gene: TRBJ2-3
CDR3 protein: ASNEGTSGMNTQY

CDR3 length: 13
V gene: TRBV7-2
J gene: TRBJ2-1
CDR3 protein: ASSLYQLAGDEQF

CDR3 length: 14
V gene: TRBV3-1
J gene: TRBJ2-3
CDR3 protein: ASSQDRTSSTDTQY

CDR3 length: 15
V gene: TRBV4-2
J gene: TRBJ1-4
CDR3 protein: ASSQVSGGTSNEKLF

CDR3 length: 13
V gene: TRBV27
J gene: TRBJ1-4
CDR3 protein: ASSLSQRAPRKLF

CDR3 length: 13
V gene: TRBV20-1
J gene: TRBJ2-1
CDR3 protein: SARDGQGAPNEQF

CDR3 length: 14
V gene: TRBV5-1
J gene: TRBJ2-3
CDR3 protein: ASSPGEGLSTDTQY

CDR3 length: 13
V gene: TRBV27
J gene: TRBJ1-5
CDR3 protein: ASSFGDRPHQPQH

CDR3 length: 11
V gene: TRBV7-2
J gene: TRBJ1-4
CDR3 protein: ASSLGRNEKLF

CDR3 length: 14
V gene: TRBV10-3
J gene: TRBJ2-1
CDR3 protein: AISVNSGRSYNEQF

CDR3 length: 12
V gene: TRBV20-1
J gene: TRBJ1-2
CDR3 protein: SAYPLDRGYGYT

CDR3 length: 12
V gene: TRBV20-1
J gene: .
CDR3 protein: SARRGTSYNEQY

CDR3 length: 14
V gene: TRBV12-3/TRBV12-4
J gene: TRBJ2-1
CDR3 protein: ASSLRTEYTYNEQF

CDR3 length: 15
V gene: TRBV11-2
J gene: TRBJ2-3
CDR3 protein: ASRGAGPQPDTDTQY

CDR3 length: 13
V gene: TRBV7-9
J gene: TRBJ1-5
CDR3 protein: ASSLGTGADQPQH

CDR3 length: 11
V gene: TRBV2
J gene: TRBJ2-1
CDR3 protein: ASNQIPRNEQF

CDR3 length: 14
V gene: TRBV20-1
J gene: TRBJ2-1
CDR3 protein: SASELAGGRYNEQF

CDR3 length: 10
V gene: TRBV3-1
J gene: .
CDR3 protein: ASSTLLETQF

CDR3 length: 13
V gene: TRBV5-1
J gene: TRBJ2-2
CDR3 protein: ASSPGRADTGELF

CDR3 length: 11
V gene: TRBV5-1
J gene: TRBJ1-2
CDR3 protein: ASSFEAGHGYT

CDR3 length: 14
V gene: TRBV7-2
J gene: TRBJ1-4
CDR3 protein: ASSLRQGSTNEKLF

CDR3 length: 13
V gene: TRBV5-6
J gene: TRBJ2-5
CDR3 protein: ASSLKGLAQETQY

CDR3 length: 14
V gene: TRBV9
J gene: TRBJ1-1
CDR3 protein: ASSAPRRGDNTEAF

CDR3 length: 11
V gene: TRBV27
J gene: TRBJ1-1
CDR3 protein: ASSTHRAAEAF

CDR3 length: 14
V gene: TRBV28
J gene: TRBJ1-5
CDR3 protein: ASSLSPGESNQPQH

CDR3 length: 9
V gene: TRBV27
J gene: TRBJ2-1
CDR3 protein: ANTGYNEQF

CDR3 length: 10
V gene: TRBV4-2
J gene: TRBJ2-7
CDR3 protein: ASSQGRYEQY

CDR3 length: 14
V gene: TRBV9
J gene: TRBJ1-1
CDR3 protein: ASSVSFTPGGTEAF

CDR3 length: 13
V gene: TRBV6-2/TRBV6-3
J gene: TRBJ2-4
CDR3 protein: ASAFRGVQPNIQY

CDR3 length: 10
V gene: TRBV28
J gene: TRBJ2-7
CDR3 protein: ASGLWGVEQY

CDR3 length: 11
V gene: TRBV28
J gene: TRBJ1-1
CDR3 protein: ASSLTAGSEAF

CDR3 length: 12
V gene: TRBV20-1
J gene: TRBJ1-1
CDR3 protein: SAVQGGVNTEAF

CDR3 length: 13
V gene: TRBV6-1
J gene: TRBJ1-4
CDR3 protein: ASSFTGTGTEKLF

CDR3 length: 11
V gene: TRBV10-3
J gene: TRBJ1-6
CDR3 protein: AISERTNSPLH

CDR3 length: 12
V gene: TRBV5-1
J gene: TRBJ1-6
CDR3 protein: ASSLSGVNSPLH

CDR3 length: 14
V gene: TRBV20-1
J gene: TRBJ1-6
CDR3 protein: SARQTTGDYNSPLH

CDR3 length: 13
V gene: TRBV9
J gene: TRBJ2-4
CDR3 protein: ASSVAAGAQNIQY

CDR3 length: 15
V gene: TRBV5-1
J gene: TRBJ1-2
CDR3 protein: ASSLQIDSTGRGGYT

CDR3 length: 13
V gene: TRBV3-1
J gene: TRBJ2-1
CDR3 protein: ASSNRQPSYNEQF

CDR3 length: 12
V gene: TRBV20-1
J gene: TRBJ1-2
CDR3 protein: SASGGVTNYGYT

CDR3 length: 13
V gene: TRBV11-2
J gene: TRBJ2-3
CDR3 protein: ASSSITGTADTQY

CDR3 length: 14
V gene: TRBV4-1
J gene: TRBJ1-3
CDR3 protein: ASSQFPDTSGNTIY

CDR3 length: 9
V gene: TRBV7-9
J gene: TRBJ2-7
CDR3 protein: ASHAENEQY

CDR3 length: 15
V gene: TRBV21-1
J gene: TRBJ2-3
CDR3 protein: ASSNYLGRTSIDTQY

CDR3 length: 12
V gene: TRBV20-1
J gene: TRBJ2-7
CDR3 protein: RLHPSGRIYEQY

CDR3 length: 13
V gene: TRBV5-1
J gene: TRBJ2-1
CDR3 protein: ASSLGQGVYNEQF

CDR3 length: 13
V gene: TRBV27
J gene: TRBJ1-4
CDR3 protein: ASSLSPHPREKLF